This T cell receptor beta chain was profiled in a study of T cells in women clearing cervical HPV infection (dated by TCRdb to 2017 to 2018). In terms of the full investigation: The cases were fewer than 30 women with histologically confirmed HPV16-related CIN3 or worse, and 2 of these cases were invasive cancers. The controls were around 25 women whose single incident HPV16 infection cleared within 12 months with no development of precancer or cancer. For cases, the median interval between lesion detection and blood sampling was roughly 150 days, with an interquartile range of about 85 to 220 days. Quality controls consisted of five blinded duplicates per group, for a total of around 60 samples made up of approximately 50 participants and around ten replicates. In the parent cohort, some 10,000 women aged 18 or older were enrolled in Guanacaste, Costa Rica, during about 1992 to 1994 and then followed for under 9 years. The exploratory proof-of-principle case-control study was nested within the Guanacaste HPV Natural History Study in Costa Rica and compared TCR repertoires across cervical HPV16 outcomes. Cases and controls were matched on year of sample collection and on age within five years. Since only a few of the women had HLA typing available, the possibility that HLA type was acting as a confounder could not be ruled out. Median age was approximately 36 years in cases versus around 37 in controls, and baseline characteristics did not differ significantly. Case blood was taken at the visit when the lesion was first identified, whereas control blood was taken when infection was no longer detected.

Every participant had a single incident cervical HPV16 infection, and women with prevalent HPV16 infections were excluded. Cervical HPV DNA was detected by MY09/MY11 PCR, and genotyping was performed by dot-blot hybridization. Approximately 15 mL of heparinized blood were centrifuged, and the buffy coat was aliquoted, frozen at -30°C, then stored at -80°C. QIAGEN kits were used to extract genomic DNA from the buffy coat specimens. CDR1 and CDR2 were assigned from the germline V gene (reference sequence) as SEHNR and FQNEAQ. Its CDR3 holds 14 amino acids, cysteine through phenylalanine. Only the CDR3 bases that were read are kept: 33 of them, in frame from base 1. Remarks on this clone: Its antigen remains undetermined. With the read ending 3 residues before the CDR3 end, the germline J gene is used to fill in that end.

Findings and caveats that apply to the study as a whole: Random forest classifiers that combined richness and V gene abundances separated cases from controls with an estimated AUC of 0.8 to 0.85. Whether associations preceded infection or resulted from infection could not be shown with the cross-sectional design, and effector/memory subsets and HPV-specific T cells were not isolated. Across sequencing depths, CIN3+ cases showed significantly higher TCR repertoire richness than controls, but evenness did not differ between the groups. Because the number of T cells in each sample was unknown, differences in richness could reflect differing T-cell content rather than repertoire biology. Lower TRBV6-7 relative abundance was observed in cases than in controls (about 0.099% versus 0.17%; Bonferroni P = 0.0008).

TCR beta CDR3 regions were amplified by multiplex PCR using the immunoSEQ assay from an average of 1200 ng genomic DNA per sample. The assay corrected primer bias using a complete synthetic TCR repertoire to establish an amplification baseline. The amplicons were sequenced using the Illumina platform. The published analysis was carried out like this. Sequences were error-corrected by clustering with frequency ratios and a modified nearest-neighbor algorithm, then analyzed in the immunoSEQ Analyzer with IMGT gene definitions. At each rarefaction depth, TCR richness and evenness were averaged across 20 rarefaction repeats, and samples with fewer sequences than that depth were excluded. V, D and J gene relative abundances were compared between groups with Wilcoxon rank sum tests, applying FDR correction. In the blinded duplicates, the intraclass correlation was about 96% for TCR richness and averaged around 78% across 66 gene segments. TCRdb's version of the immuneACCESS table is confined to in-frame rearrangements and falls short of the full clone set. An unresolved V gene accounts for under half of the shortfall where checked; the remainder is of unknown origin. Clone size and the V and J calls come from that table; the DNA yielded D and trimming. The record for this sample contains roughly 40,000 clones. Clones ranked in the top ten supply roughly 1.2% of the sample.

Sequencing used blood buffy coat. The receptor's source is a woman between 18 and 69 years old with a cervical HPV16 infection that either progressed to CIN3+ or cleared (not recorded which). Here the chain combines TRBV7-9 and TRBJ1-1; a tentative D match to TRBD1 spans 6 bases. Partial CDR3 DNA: TGTGCCAGCAGCTTACCTACGGGAAGGGGGGAA. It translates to CASSLPTGRGE. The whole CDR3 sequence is CASSLPTGRGEAFF.